A selection of T cell receptor beta chains follows, all from one sample in a study of blood T cells in healthy people across ages. TCRdb re-derived calls from the 5' RACE reads in MiXCR, one entry per CDR3 protein. The data hold 1.5 million to 2 million distinct CDR3 sequences, with roughly 50% observed a single time. The sequenced sample was blood. Every receptor here comes from a woman aged 40 to 49 in good health. The CDR3 runs from the conserved cysteine through the conserved F or W. D genes are given only for firm matches. Size values are once, few and many counts, or a class for expanded clones, and some rows have none.

V gene: TRBV11-2
D gene: TRBD2
J gene: TRBJ2-5
clone size: -
CDR3 DNA: TGTGCCAGCAGCTTAAAAACGGGGAGGGAGGGGTACAATGAGCAGTACTTC
CDR3 protein: CASSLKTGREGYNEQYF

V gene: TRBV20-1
D gene: TRBD1
J gene: TRBJ1-2
clone size: few
CDR3 DNA: TGCAGTGCTAGAGCGGACAGGGGGAACTATGGCTACACCTTC
CDR3 protein: CSARADRGNYGYTF

V gene: TRBV6-5
D gene: TRBD2
J gene: TRBJ2-1
clone size: -
CDR3 DNA: TGTGCCAGCAGTTACTCATACCCCACCACGAGACTAGCGGGGTCCTACAATGAGCAGTTCTTC
CDR3 protein: CASSYSYPTTRLAGSYNEQFF

V gene: TRBV6-2/TRBV6-3
D gene: TRBD2
J gene: TRBJ2-7
clone size: -
CDR3 DNA: TGTGCCAGCAGTCCCCCCGGCGGACTAGCCAATGAGCAGTACTTC
CDR3 protein: CASSPPGGLANEQYF

V gene: TRBV29-1
D gene: -
J gene: TRBJ1-2
clone size: few
CDR3 DNA: TGCAGCGTTCGGGACGGAAAACTTGAGGGTGGCTACACCTTC
CDR3 protein: CSVRDGKLEGGYTF

V gene: TRBV24-1
D gene: -
J gene: TRBJ2-1
clone size: -
CDR3 DNA: TGTGCCACCAGTGATTTCAAACCACCCAGCCACAATGAGCAGTTCTTC
CDR3 protein: CATSDFKPPSHNEQFF

V gene: TRBV7-6
D gene: -
J gene: TRBJ2-7
clone size: -
CDR3 DNA: TGTGCCAGCAGCTTAGTTCAGGGTTCCTCCTACAATGAGCAGTACTTC
CDR3 protein: CASSLVQGSSYNEQYF

V gene: TRBV14
D gene: TRBD1
J gene: TRBJ2-5
clone size: few
CDR3 DNA: TGTGCCAGCAGTCAATTGGGACAGGGCAAGTATCGAGAGACCCAGTACTTC
CDR3 protein: CASSQLGQGKYRETQYF

V gene: TRBV3-1
D gene: TRBD1
J gene: TRBJ2-7
clone size: few
CDR3 DNA: TGTGCCAGCAGCCAAACAGGGGGCGACGAGCAGTACTTC
CDR3 protein: CASSQTGGDEQYF

V gene: TRBV29-1
D gene: -
J gene: TRBJ2-7
clone size: -
CDR3 DNA: TGCAGCGTTGGGCAAGACGGTTACGAGCAGTACTTC
CDR3 protein: CSVGQDGYEQYF

V gene: TRBV6-6
D gene: -
J gene: TRBJ2-7
clone size: -
CDR3 DNA: TGTGCCAGCAGTCGGGACCAACGCTACGAGCAGTACTTC
CDR3 protein: CASSRDQRYEQYF

V gene: TRBV20-1
D gene: -
J gene: TRBJ2-4
clone size: few
CDR3 DNA: TGCAGTGCTAGGGTTGCTGTGGAAAACATTCAGTACTTC
CDR3 protein: CSARVAVENIQYF

V gene: TRBV6-5
D gene: -
J gene: TRBJ1-5
clone size: -
CDR3 DNA: TGTGCCAGCAGTTACGGGGGCCAGGATAGCAATCAGCCCCAGCATTTT
CDR3 protein: CASSYGGQDSNQPQHF

V gene: TRBV5-1
D gene: -
J gene: TRBJ2-3
clone size: -
CDR3 DNA: TGCGCCGGCAGCCCCCGACCCCGTCAGGCAGATACGCAGTATTTT
CDR3 protein: CAGSPRPRQADTQYF

V gene: TRBV28
D gene: TRBD1
J gene: TRBJ1-2
clone size: -
CDR3 DNA: TGTGCCAGCACCGTGACAGGGGGAGGCTATGGCTACACCTTC
CDR3 protein: CASTVTGGGYGYTF

V gene: TRBV3-1
D gene: -
J gene: TRBJ2-5
clone size: few
CDR3 DNA: TGTGCCAGCAGCCGGTATAGTCGGGGGGCCGACCCTGGAGAGACCCAGTACTTC
CDR3 protein: CASSRYSRGADPGETQYF

V gene: TRBV27
D gene: -
J gene: TRBJ1-6
clone size: -
CDR3 DNA: TGTGCCAGCAGTTTTAACCGCCAGGGAGTGACTAATAATTCACCCCTCCACTTT
CDR3 protein: CASSFNRQGVTNNSPLHF

V gene: TRBV27
D gene: TRBD2
J gene: TRBJ2-5
clone size: -
CDR3 DNA: TGTGCCAGCAGTCAAACTAGCGGCTCGGGGGCCCAGTACTTC
CDR3 protein: CASSQTSGSGAQYF

V gene: TRBV24-1
D gene: -
J gene: TRBJ2-1
clone size: -
CDR3 DNA: TGTGCCACCAGTGTTTGGACTAATGCTGGCAATGAGCAGTTCTTC
CDR3 protein: CATSVWTNAGNEQFF

V gene: TRBV5-1
D gene: -
J gene: TRBJ1-6
clone size: -
CDR3 DNA: TGCGCCAGCAGCTCCAGGGGCAATAGTTCACCCCTCCACTTT
CDR3 protein: CASSSRGNSSPLHF

V gene: TRBV3-1
D gene: TRBD2
J gene: TRBJ2-7
clone size: -
CDR3 DNA: TGTGCCAGCAGCCAATCTATGAGCGGGGGGTTCTACAATGAGCAGTACTTC
CDR3 protein: CASSQSMSGGFYNEQYF

V gene: TRBV6-1
D gene: TRBD2
J gene: TRBJ2-5
clone size: -
CDR3 DNA: TGTGCCAGCAGTGGGGCAGCGGGGGGGACCCAGTACTTC
CDR3 protein: CASSGAAGGTQYF

V gene: TRBV20-1
D gene: -
J gene: TRBJ1-2
clone size: -
CDR3 DNA: TGCAGTGTTAGTAGTCAGGCCACTAACTATGGCTACACCTTC
CDR3 protein: CSVSSQATNYGYTF

V gene: TRBV20-1
D gene: -
J gene: TRBJ2-7
clone size: -
CDR3 DNA: TGCAGTGCTAGAGATAGACAGCTAAGCTCCTACGAGCAGTACTTC
CDR3 protein: CSARDRQLSSYEQYF

V gene: TRBV7-6
D gene: -
J gene: TRBJ1-1
clone size: -
CDR3 DNA: TGTGCCAGCAGCTTTCGGATCGGGCAGCCCGCTTTCTTT
CDR3 protein: CASSFRIGQPAFF

V gene: TRBV7-2
D gene: TRBD2
J gene: TRBJ2-5
clone size: few
CDR3 DNA: TGTGCCAGCAGCAACAATCTAGCGGGGGGTCTAGAGACCCAGTACTTC
CDR3 protein: CASSNNLAGGLETQYF

V gene: TRBV2
D gene: TRBD1
J gene: TRBJ1-2
clone size: -
CDR3 DNA: TGTGCCAGCACTGTGGGGACAGGGGGCTTGTATGGCTACACCTTC
CDR3 protein: CASTVGTGGLYGYTF

V gene: TRBV4-1
D gene: -
J gene: TRBJ2-5
clone size: few
CDR3 DNA: TGCGCCAGCAGCCAGACCGAAAAAGAGACCCAGTACTTC
CDR3 protein: CASSQTEKETQYF

V gene: TRBV27
D gene: TRBD1
J gene: TRBJ2-5
clone size: -
CDR3 DNA: TGTGCCAGCAGTGCACAGAAAAAAGGACAGGGCCGGCCGCAAGAGACCCAGTACTTC
CDR3 protein: CASSAQKKGQGRPQETQYF

V gene: TRBV27
D gene: TRBD1
J gene: TRBJ2-7
clone size: -
CDR3 DNA: TGTGCCAGCAGTTTGTACACAGGGGGCGACGAGCAGTACTTC
CDR3 protein: CASSLYTGGDEQYF

V gene: TRBV15
D gene: -
J gene: TRBJ1-5
clone size: -
CDR3 DNA: TGTGCCACCAGCAGAAAACGGGGGCCCGGGCAGCCCCAGCATTTT
CDR3 protein: CATSRKRGPGQPQHF

V gene: TRBV7-7
D gene: TRBD2
J gene: TRBJ2-5
clone size: once
CDR3 DNA: TGTGCTAGCAGCTCCTCTAGCGGGGGGGCCACGAGGCAAGAGACCCAGTACTTC
CDR3 protein: CASSSSSGGATRQETQYF

V gene: TRBV12-3/TRBV12-4
D gene: TRBD2
J gene: TRBJ2-5
clone size: -
CDR3 DNA: TGTGCCAGCCTAAGCGGGGCAGGAGAGACCCAGTACTTC
CDR3 protein: CASLSGAGETQYF

V gene: TRBV20-1
D gene: TRBD2
J gene: TRBJ2-3
clone size: -
CDR3 DNA: TGCAGCGTCGGGACTAGGAGGCCAGATACGCAGTATTTT
CDR3 protein: CSVGTRRPDTQYF

V gene: TRBV5-5
D gene: TRBD1
J gene: TRBJ1-4
clone size: few
CDR3 DNA: TGTGCCAGCAGCACCCAACAGGGGAATGAAAAACTGTTTTTT
CDR3 protein: CASSTQQGNEKLFF

V gene: TRBV20-1
D gene: TRBD1
J gene: TRBJ1-4
clone size: few
CDR3 DNA: TGCAGTGCCGTAGGGACAGCTACTAATGAAAAACTGTTTTTT
CDR3 protein: CSAVGTATNEKLFF

V gene: TRBV12-3/TRBV12-4
D gene: -
J gene: TRBJ2-1
clone size: -
CDR3 DNA: TGTGCCAGCAGACCCAGAAGTGGCAATGAGCAGTTCTTC
CDR3 protein: CASRPRSGNEQFF

V gene: TRBV5-5
D gene: -
J gene: TRBJ2-7
clone size: -
CDR3 DNA: TGTGCCAGCAGCCCCCAACAGGGATTGACATCCTACGAGCAGTACTTC
CDR3 protein: CASSPQQGLTSYEQYF

V gene: TRBV20-1
D gene: -
J gene: TRBJ2-3
clone size: few
CDR3 DNA: TGCAGTGCTAGGGATACAGAGGAGATGTCGACTTACGCGACAGATACGCAGTATTTT
CDR3 protein: CSARDTEEMSTYATDTQYF

V gene: TRBV6-2/TRBV6-3
D gene: TRBD1
J gene: TRBJ2-7
clone size: -
CDR3 DNA: TGTGCCAGCAGTACGCCGGGACAGGGGAGGAATCTCGAGCAGTACTTC
CDR3 protein: CASSTPGQGRNLEQYF

V gene: TRBV5-1
D gene: -
J gene: TRBJ2-1
clone size: -
CDR3 DNA: TGCGCCAGCAGTATGGGGATGACCTCGAGTAATGAGCAGTTCTTC
CDR3 protein: CASSMGMTSSNEQFF

V gene: TRBV20-1
D gene: -
J gene: TRBJ1-5
clone size: once
CDR3 DNA: TGCAGTGCTAGCGAACCCCAGTATAGCAATCAGCCCCAGCATTTT
CDR3 protein: CSASEPQYSNQPQHF

V gene: TRBV27
D gene: -
J gene: TRBJ2-1
clone size: -
CDR3 DNA: TGTGCCAGCAGCCCTGACGGACCTAGCTCCTACAATGAGCAGTTCTTC
CDR3 protein: CASSPDGPSSYNEQFF

V gene: TRBV10-3
D gene: TRBD1
J gene: TRBJ2-7
clone size: -
CDR3 DNA: TGTGCAACCGGGACAGGGGGTGACGAGCAGTACTTC
CDR3 protein: CATGTGGDEQYF

V gene: TRBV20-1
D gene: TRBD1
J gene: TRBJ2-7
clone size: -
CDR3 DNA: TGCAGTGCTAGCCGACAGGGTACCCACGAGCAGTACTTC
CDR3 protein: CSASRQGTHEQYF

V gene: TRBV6-2/TRBV6-3
D gene: -
J gene: TRBJ2-3
clone size: -
CDR3 DNA: TGTGCCAGCAGTTTTGGCAGGGAACCGGGTGGAGATACGCAGTATTTT
CDR3 protein: CASSFGREPGGDTQYF

V gene: TRBV5-1
D gene: -
J gene: TRBJ2-5
clone size: few
CDR3 DNA: TGCGCCAGCAGCTTTGGGGACTTGAGTGGTGGAGAGACCCAGTACTTC
CDR3 protein: CASSFGDLSGGETQYF

V gene: TRBV29-1
D gene: TRBD2
J gene: TRBJ2-3
clone size: -
CDR3 DNA: TGCAGCGCTGCCAGCGGGGGTGGAGATACGCAGTATTTT
CDR3 protein: CSAASGGGDTQYF

V gene: TRBV6-1
D gene: TRBD1
J gene: TRBJ2-7
clone size: -
CDR3 DNA: TGTGCCAGCAAGGGGACAGCCTCCTACGAGCAGTACTTC
CDR3 protein: CASKGTASYEQYF

V gene: TRBV20-1
D gene: -
J gene: TRBJ2-1
clone size: -
CDR3 DNA: TGCAGTGTGGGGCCCCATAGCGATGAGCAGTTCTTC
CDR3 protein: CSVGPHSDEQFF

V gene: TRBV10-3
D gene: -
J gene: TRBJ2-3
clone size: few
CDR3 DNA: TGTGCCATCAGTGTTTTCCGAGGCTCTACAGATACGCAGTATTTT
CDR3 protein: CAISVFRGSTDTQYF

V gene: TRBV12-3/TRBV12-4
D gene: -
J gene: TRBJ1-2
clone size: once
CDR3 DNA: TGTGCCAGCAGAGAGACGACAGGAGGCTATGGCTACACCTTC
CDR3 protein: CASRETTGGYGYTF

V gene: TRBV7-9
D gene: -
J gene: TRBJ2-7
clone size: -
CDR3 DNA: TGTGCCAGCAGCTTCCTACCATCCGGTAGCTACGAGCAGTACTTC
CDR3 protein: CASSFLPSGSYEQYF

V gene: TRBV18
D gene: TRBD1
J gene: TRBJ2-1
clone size: few
CDR3 DNA: TGTGCCAGCACTACCGGGACAGAAGGCAATGAGCAGTTCTTC
CDR3 protein: CASTTGTEGNEQFF